This T cell receptor beta chain originates from a study of T-cell reconstitution after alpha-beta-depleted transplantation in children. A library of TCRbeta sequences, prepared with unique molecular identifiers, was generated. Via MiXCR, TCRdb re-called the PCR reads, giving one row per CDR3 protein. The profile shows approximately 630,000 distinct CDR3 sequences, around 13% of them singletons. This clonotype was picked up many times. V was trimmed by 1 base and J by 10 bases, leaving 8 bases between them. The CDR3 covers 12 residues. The specimen was PBMCs, collected before TCRalphabeta/CD19-depleted stem cell transplant. The source of this sequence is a girl aged 2-9 years with congenital amegakaryocytic thrombocytopenia, due to receive a stem cell transplant. The chain has TRBV12-3 or TRBV12-4 and TRBJ2-1; D gene unclear. CDR3 bases: TGTGCCAGCAGTTTAGGAGGTCCGGAGCAGTTCTTC. Encoded protein: CASSLGGPEQFF.